This T cell receptor (beta chain) was recovered during a study of cytomegalovirus exposure and HLA in healthy donors. Overall study: From HLA-typed donors, an early data release held about 85 million unique TCRs.

Vbeta (60) and Jbeta (13) primers were used in the PCR. Sequencing was performed with immunoSEQ multiplex PCR; in TCRdb, only in-frame clones are kept and a portion is missing. This sample carries more than 95,000 clones, about 79% of them seen once, and the ten largest clones take approximately 6.3%. Study-wide points: TCR beta sequences numbering 16,951 were associated with HLA alleles at 0.05 false discovery rate in a later analysis.

The CDR3 runs 14 residues. V shed 3 bases, J shed 7 bases, and the junction held 10 bases outside the gene matches. The V gene's germline CDR1 is SQVTM and CDR2 ANQGSEA. A remark on this clone: The antigen is not known.

This receptor was taken from a man aged 60 to 69 in good health and CMV-seropositive. Input material: PBMCs. The gene calls are TRBV29-1 and TRBJ2-7, with TRBD2 matching over 9 bases. As DNA, the CDR3 is TGCAGCGTTGAGGTAGCGGGGGCTGGTGTGGAGCAGTACTTC. Protein: CSVEVAGAGVEQYF.